The 17 T cell receptor beta chains presented below share a single source sample, sequenced in a study of shared clonotypes between healthy human individuals. Generated by immunoSEQ multiplex PCR, the TCRdb table keeps only in-frame clones and is missing some. The sample includes approximately 2,000,000 clones, roughly 95% of them seen just once. Positive CCR7 selection of CD45RO-negative cells yielded the naive CD8 cells, and terminally differentiated effector memory CD45RA+ cells were excluded. The sequencing input was naive CD8+ T cells from PBMCs. The receptors derive from a man aged 18 to 29 in good health. Some clones in this sample may be carry-over from other donors' samples.

CDR3 region: CASTWTGQSYEQYF. The CDR3 DNA follows: TGTGCCAGCACTTGGACAGGGCAATCCTACGAGCAGTACTTC. The chain carries TRBV28 and TRBJ2-7; 8 bases line up with TRBD1. CDR3 length: 14 residues. Per the germline V gene, CDR1 is MDHEN and CDR2 is SYDVKM. The V and J ends lost 7 bases and 1 base, in that order; junction bases with no gene match: 6.

The V call is TRBV28, the J call TRBJ1-1, with 8 positions matching TRBD1. The germline CDR1 and CDR2 sequences are MDHEN and SYDVKM. The length of the CDR3 is 14 residues. The trim removed 4 bases at V and 1 base at J, leaving 2 bases unmatched. The CDR3 DNA is TGTGCCAGCAGTTGGACAGGGACGAACACTGAAGCTTTCTTT. This translates into CASSWTGTNTEAFF.

This clone is a singleton in its sample. This chain links TRBV7-8 with TRBJ2-3; the match to TRBD2 covers 7 bases. This CDR3 contains 18 residues. Per germline, CDR1 SGHVS and CDR2 FQNEAQ. Trimming cost V 0 bases and J 7 bases; bases outside gene matches: 16. CDR3 amino acids: CASSLAITGGTLTNTQYF. CDR3 DNA: TGTGCCAGCAGCTTAGCGATCACGGGAGGAACCCTAACGAATACGCAGTATTTT. The full variable domain, its missing parts supplied by reference TRBV7-8 and TRBJ2-3, is GAGVSQSPRYKVAKRGQDVALRCDPISGHVSLFWYQQALGQGPEFLTYFQNEAQLDKSGLPSDRFFAERPEGSVSTLKIQRTQQEDSAVYLCASSLAITGGTLTNTQYFGPGTRLTVL.

This clone appeared a single time. V usage is TRBV28 and J usage is TRBJ1-2; D might be TRBD1 (5 bases). V was clipped by 7 bases and J by 3 bases, with 18 bases between them. The germline CDR1 and CDR2 sequences are MDHEN and SYDVKM. This CDR3 is 15 amino acids long. The CDR3 DNA is TGTGCCAGCACCTCGGTGGGGGGGAGAGACTATGGCTACACCTTC. It encodes CASTSVGGRDYGYTF.

The V gene is TRBV9, the J gene TRBJ1-1; unclear D gene. CDR1 is SGDLS and CDR2 is YYNGEE in the germline V gene. Deletions cut 3 bases from V and 3 bases from J, with 15 bases between. There are 15 residues in the CDR3. The CDR3 DNA reads TGTGCCAGCAGCGGCCTAGGGCCGTCGGACACTGAAGCTTTCTTT. It yields the protein CASSGLGPSDTEAFF.

V and J are TRBV27 and TRBJ2-2; possibly TRBD2 for D (6 bases). Germline CDR1 reads MNHEY; CDR2 reads SMNVEV (reference sequence). The germline V and J ends were trimmed by 5 bases and 6 bases, with 10 bases remaining between them. The CDR3 covers 13 residues. The CDR3 loop is CASSTRLAGELFF. CDR3 nucleotide sequence: TGTGCCAGCAGTACCCGACTAGCCGGGGAGCTGTTTTTT.

Of note for this clone: Different DNA sequences within this sample yield the same CDR3. The chain joins TRBV7-9 to TRBJ2-7, with 11 bases fitting TRBD2. Per the germline V gene, CDR1 is SEHNR and CDR2 is FQNEAQ (reference sequence). The CDR3 covers 15 residues. V lost 5 bases to trimming and J lost 3 bases; unmatched junction nucleotides: 6. CDR3 residues: CASSPPGTSGYEQYF. CDR3 DNA: TGTGCCAGCAGCCCTCCGGGGACTAGCGGCTACGAGCAGTACTTC.

V and J are TRBV7-3 and TRBJ2-3; 11 bases agree with TRBD2. CDR3 length equals 15 residues. Looked up from germline, CDR1 is SGHTA and CDR2 is FQGTGA. V lost 5 bases and J lost 5; bases outside the gene matches: 6. CDR3 sequence: CASSRLAGGRDTQYF. The CDR3 DNA sequence: TGTGCCAGCAGCCGGCTAGCGGGAGGCAGAGATACGCAGTATTTT.

The genes are TRBV7-9 and TRBJ2-5, with D uncertain. The germline V gene has CDR1 SEHNR and CDR2 FQNEAQ (reference sequence). The V and J ends lost 2 bases and 3 bases respectively, with 7 bases between them. This CDR3 comprises 13 residues. The CDR3: CASSLLAEETQYF. The CDR3 nucleotides are TGTGCCAGCAGCTTATTGGCGGAAGAGACCCAGTACTTC.

This chain uses TRBV19 with TRBJ1-1, with unresolved D. V dropped 3 bases and J dropped 2 bases, with 10 bases sitting between them. Germline V gene lookup returns CDR1 LNHDA and CDR2 SQIVND (reference sequence). The CDR3 contains 14 residues. The CDR3 is CASSMWQKNTEAFF. As DNA, the CDR3 is TGTGCCAGTAGTATGTGGCAGAAAAACACTGAAGCTTTCTTT.

The chain uses TRBV4-2 and TRBJ2-1; 9 bases match TRBD2. CDR3 length: 17 amino acids. V shed 0 bases, J shed 8 bases, and the junction held 11 bases outside the gene matches. Germline-derived CDR1 and CDR2 are LGHNA and YNFKEQ. The CDR3 DNA is TGTGCCAGCAGCCAAGAGGAGGGCAGCGGGAGGTCGGATGAGCAGTTCTTC. Amino acid sequence: CASSQEEGSGRSDEQFF.

A note on this clone: The same CDR3 can be traced to other DNA sequences in this sample. V usage is TRBV9 and J usage is TRBJ2-2, with a possible D match to TRBD2 (5 bases). CDR1 and CDR2 (germline): SGDLS, YYNGEE. V shed 0 bases and J shed 6 bases, with 6 bases lying between them. The CDR3 sequence is 13 residues long. CDR3 in amino acids: CASSVGGAGELFF. CDR3 DNA: TGTGCCAGCAGCGTAGGGGGAGCCGGGGAGCTGTTTTTT.

The J gene is TRBJ2-7, the V gene TRBV14; unclear D gene. This CDR3 spans 14 amino acids. The V end was cut by 4 bases, the J end by 0 bases, with 10 bases between. CDR1 SGHDN and CDR2 FVKESK come from the germline V gene. This CDR3 reads CASSPRFSSYEQYF. As DNA, the CDR3 is TGTGCCAGCAGCCCCCGGTTTAGCTCCTACGAGCAGTACTTC.

The chain couples TRBV29-1 to TRBJ2-1, with 8 bases lining up with TRBD1. V gave up 7 bases and J gave up 2 bases; unmatched junction bases: 4. Germline V gene data show CDR1 as SQVTM and CDR2 as ANQGSEA. CDR3 length: 13 residues. CDR3 protein: CSGRDRTYNEQFF. In DNA, the CDR3 is TGCAGCGGCCGGGACAGGACCTACAATGAGCAGTTCTTC.

With respect to this clone: Distinct nucleotide sequences in the sample also encode this CDR3. The chain joins TRBV6-5 to TRBJ2-7; either TRBD1 or TRBD2 may fit D (5 bases each). This CDR3 has 14 residues. Germline values: CDR1 MNHEY, CDR2 SVGAGI. The V gene lost 0 bases and the J gene lost 3 bases, with 9 bases spanning the gap. The CDR3 nucleotides read TGTGCCAGCAGTTACTCGAGGGGTAACTACGAGCAGTACTTC. Protein: CASSYSRGNYEQYF.

The chain is built from TRBV5-1 and TRBJ2-7; the D gene is possibly TRBD1 (7 bases). Germline values: CDR1 SGHRS, CDR2 YFSETQ. The ends were cut back, 5 bases at V and 1 base at J, with 28 bases in the middle. The CDR3 has 19 amino acids. The CDR3 sequence: CASRVRQGEGGRLSYEQYF. The CDR3 DNA is TGCGCCAGCAGGGTGAGACAGGGCGAAGGGGGGAGGTTATCCTACGAGCAGTACTTC. Drawing the rest from reference TRBV5-1 and TRBJ2-7, the complete variable domain is KAGVTQTPRYLIKTRGQQVTLSCSPISGHRSVSWYQQTPGQGLQFLFEYFSETQRNKGNFPGRFSGRQFSNSRSEMNVSTLELGDSALYLCASRVRQGEGGRLSYEQYFGPGTRLTVT.

In this sample, this clone turned up a few times. The chain links TRBV19 to TRBJ1-3; D call uncertain. CDR1 is LNHDA and CDR2 is SQIVND in the germline V gene (reference sequence). The CDR3 contains 16 residues. V was trimmed by 5 bases and J by 0 bases, leaving 14 bases between them. DNA of the CDR3: TGTGCCAGTAGTTTTCCATCGGGCCACTCTGGAAACACCATATATTTT. This gives the protein CASSFPSGHSGNTIYF.